This TCR beta chain was identified in a study of glioma-infiltrating T cells after dendritic cell vaccination. For the study at large: Autologous tumor lysate was loaded overnight onto monocyte-derived dendritic cells grown seven days with IL-4 and GM-CSF. Three intradermal dendritic cell vaccine injections were given every two weeks.

Regarding time point: after dendritic cell vaccination, including at tumor progression/relapse. Profiled with immunoSEQ multiplex PCR; TCRdb holds only in-frame clones, not every one. The table lists about 64,000 clones, approximately 89% of them singletons, with more than 9% in the top ten. Germline CDR1 DFQATT, CDR2 SNEGSKA (reference sequence). Trimming at V came to 3 bases and at J to 9 bases, leaving 3 bases not matched to a gene. The CDR3 spans 11 residues. The specimen comprised blood, sampled after dendritic cell vaccination. The J gene is TRBJ1-1, the V gene TRBV20-1; 8 bases fit TRBD1. The receptor was isolated from a human donor with glioblastoma. Written as DNA, the CDR3 is TGCAGTGCTAGCTGGACAGGGAAAGCTTTCTTT. Protein sequence: CSASWTGKAFF.